Sequencing of this TCR beta chain was carried out in a study of cytomegalovirus exposure and HLA in healthy donors. Germline CDR1 SGHRS, CDR2 YFSETQ. The CDR3 covers 12 residues. Trimming took off 5 bases at V and 3 bases at J, with 7 bases between the two ends. About this clone: Its cognate antigen is unknown.

Study conclusions and caveats: Reportedly, cytomegalovirus status was diagnosed with high sensitivity and specificity.

The repertoire was sequenced with immunoSEQ multiplex PCR; TCRdb's copy has only in-frame clones and lacks some. The data show about 180,000 clones, with 86% seen just once and under 3.5% held by the top ten. Sequences were obtained from PBMCs. This chain joins TRBV5-1 and TRBJ2-3; no definite D call. The receptor was isolated from a young man in good health and CMV-seropositive. DNA of the CDR3: TGCGCCAGCAGGAGCGAGACAGATACGCAGTATTTT. Amino acids: CASRSETDTQYF.